These 23 T cell receptor beta chains share one sample of origin, sequenced in a study of cytomegalovirus exposure and HLA in healthy donors. The PCR was carried out with 60 Vbeta primers and 13 Jbeta primers. Profiling relied on immunoSEQ multiplex PCR, and the TCRdb table lists in-frame clones only, not all of them. The table lists some 150,000 clones, 75% to 80% of them singletons, with roughly 0.68% in the top ten. Sequencing was performed on PBMCs. These receptors originate from a male donor in good health and CMV-seronegative.

This clone occurred a few times. The chain uses TRBV6-5 and TRBJ2-2; 7 nucleotides match TRBD1. Germline V gives CDR1 MNHEY, CDR2 SVGAGI. CDR3 size: 13 residues. The V and J ends lost 6 bases and 6 bases, in that order; junction bases with no gene match: 4. CDR3 amino acids: CASRDRESGELFF. The CDR3 DNA reads TGTGCCAGCAGAGACAGGGAATCCGGGGAGCTGTTTTTT.

The J gene is TRBJ2-2, the V gene TRBV5-8, with TRBD1 matching 8 bases. J gave up 6 bases and V 3 bases, and 7 bases lay outside the gene matches. The CDR3 sequence is 15 residues long. CDR1 and CDR2 (germline): SGHTS, YDEGEE. CDR3 nucleotides: TGTGCCAGCAGCTCAGGACAGGGAATATCCGGGGAGCTGTTTTTT. This gives the protein CASSSGQGISGELFF.

The chain recombines TRBV30 with TRBJ1-4; no reliable D call. V lost 5 bases and J lost 2, with 30 bases in between. The V gene's germline CDR1 is GTSNPN and CDR2 SVGIG (reference sequence). This CDR3 comprises 20 residues. The CDR3 DNA reads TGTGCCTGGGACCCTGGTCGCACCCTGCGTCGGATAGCCACTAATGAAAAACTGTTTTTT. Its translation: CAWDPGRTLRRIATNEKLFF.

This clone was picked up one time. The chain employs TRBV5-1 and TRBJ2-1; 14 bases align to TRBD2. The CDR3 extends over 18 amino acids. Germline assignment: CDR1 SGHRS and CDR2 YFSETQ. Trimming took 2 bases from V and 8 from J; bases not matched to a gene: 12. The CDR3 here is CASSFRSPGLAGVDEQFF. DNA for the CDR3: TGCGCCAGCAGCTTTCGATCCCCGGGACTAGCGGGAGTGGATGAGCAGTTCTTC.

This clone was seen more than once but under ten times. J is TRBJ1-1 and V is TRBV19; no clear D gene. The CDR3 covers 13 residues. Germline loops: CDR1 LNHDA, CDR2 SQIVND (reference sequence). The germline V and J ends were trimmed by 0 bases and 4 bases, with 6 bases remaining between them. CDR3 DNA: TGTGCCAGTAGTATAGACAGGCGCACTGAAGCTTTCTTT. Its protein product is CASSIDRRTEAFF.

The rearrangement links TRBV7-6 to TRBJ2-1; TRBD2 agrees at 7 bases. CDR1 SGHVS and CDR2 FNYEAQ come from the germline V gene. Germline trimming cut 2 bases from V and 9 bases from J; bases unmatched to any gene: 1. This CDR3 contains 12 residues. This chain's CDR3 is CASSLSGGEQFF. Here the CDR3 DNA reads TGTGCCAGCAGCTTATCGGGGGGTGAGCAGTTCTTC.

The chain carries TRBV14 and TRBJ1-4, with unresolved D. V shed 0 bases and J shed 1 base, with 12 bases lying between them. This CDR3 contains 17 residues. CDR1 is SGHDN, CDR2 FVKESK, per germline. CDR3 DNA: TGTGCCAGCAGCCAAGACATCGGGGTTCTAACTAATGAAAAACTGTTTTTT. Translating gives CASSQDIGVLTNEKLFF.

This clone came up once. This chain joins TRBV25-1 and TRBJ2-2, with D possibly being TRBD2 (5 bases). The CDR3 length is 15 residues. Germline V gives CDR1 MGHDK, CDR2 SYGVNS. Trimming shortened V by 4 bases and J by 0 bases, and 9 bases separated the two germline ends. Here the CDR3 reads CASSGRETNTGELFF. CDR3 coding DNA: TGTGCCAGCAGTGGCCGGGAAACGAACACCGGGGAGCTGTTTTTT. The whole variable domain, filled in from reference TRBV25-1 and TRBJ2-2, reads EADIYQTPRYLVIGTGKKITLECSQTMGHDKMYWYQQDPGMELHLIHYSYGVNSTEKGDLSSESTVSRIRTEHFPLTLESARPSHTSQYLCASSGRETNTGELFFGEGSRLTVL.

The rearrangement uses TRBV6-5 and TRBJ2-7; a weak D match, TRBD1 (5 bases). Per germline, CDR1 MNHEY and CDR2 SVGAGI. V dropped 10 bases and J dropped 2 bases, with 15 bases sitting between them. This CDR3 spans 13 amino acids. CDR3: CATLKDRTYEQYF. The CDR3 DNA reads as TGTGCCACCCTAAAAGACAGAACCTACGAGCAGTACTTC.

V is TRBV7-9 and J is TRBJ2-1; the D is unclear. The CDR3 totals 14 residues. Germline V gene data show CDR1 as SEHNR and CDR2 as FQNEAQ (reference sequence). The ends were cut back, 5 bases at V and 9 bases at J, with 17 bases in the middle. The CDR3 DNA reads TGTGCCAGCAGCCAGCGCTCCGAGGTCAGTGAGCAGTTCTTC. This encodes CASSQRSEVSEQFF.

The chain has TRBV6-4 and TRBJ2-7, with D possibly TRBD1 on 5 matching bases. The CDR3 runs 9 residues. V lost 6 bases, J lost 11 bases, and 8 bases lay in between. Germline V gene sequence: CDR1 MRHNA, CDR2 SNTAGT. CDR3 in DNA: TGTGCCAGCAGGACAGACGAGTACTTC. Its protein is CASRTDEYF.

The chain uses TRBV19 and TRBJ1-5; TRBD1 matches at 8 bases. V was clipped by 5 bases and J by 7 bases; unmatched bases: 4. This CDR3 comprises 13 residues. Germline values: CDR1 LNHDA, CDR2 SQIVND (reference sequence). The DNA for the CDR3 is TGTGCCAGTAGTGGGGACAGGTCCCAGCCCCAGCATTTT. Translation: CASSGDRSQPQHF.

V and J are TRBV29-1 and TRBJ2-2, with 12 bases lining up with TRBD2. The V segment lost 4 bases and the J segment 5 bases; nucleotides outside the gene matches: 8. The length of the CDR3 is 16 residues. Germline loops: CDR1 SQVTM, CDR2 ANQGSEA. CDR3 in amino acids: CSVGLAGGPWTGELFF. CDR3 DNA: TGCAGCGTTGGCCTAGCGGGAGGGCCTTGGACCGGGGAGCTGTTTTTT.

In its sample, this clone was seen a few times. The chain has TRBV30 and TRBJ2-3; D is undetermined. CDR1 GTSNPN and CDR2 SVGIG come from the germline V gene (reference sequence). V lost 2 bases and J 0 bases, leaving 3 bases between the germline ends. This CDR3 is built from 12 residues. CDR3 amino acids: CAWSLSTDTQYF. In DNA, the CDR3 is TGTGCCTGGAGTCTTAGCACAGATACGCAGTATTTT.

The chain has TRBV5-1 and TRBJ1-2; 9 bases line up with TRBD1. The CDR3 length is 14 residues. Germline CDR1 SGHRS, CDR2 YFSETQ. V dropped 4 bases and J dropped 6; count of bases not matched to a gene: 7. The CDR3 reads CASSILDRGDGYTF. The CDR3 DNA follows: TGCGCCAGCAGCATCCTGGACAGGGGAGATGGCTACACCTTC.

This chain links TRBV5-1 with TRBJ2-3; 7 nucleotides agree with TRBD2. CDR3 size: 17 residues. J was trimmed by 3 bases and V by 5 bases; bases with no gene match: 15. Germline CDR1 reads SGHRS; CDR2 reads YFSETQ. The CDR3 region has the DNA TGCGCCAGCAGTCCTATGTTGACGGGAGGCGGTACAGATACGCAGTATTTT. Translated: CASSPMLTGGGTDTQYF.

This clone was seen just once. This sequence joins TRBV5-5 and TRBJ1-2; 7 bases are shared with TRBD1. Germline V gene lookup returns CDR1 SGHKS and CDR2 YYEKEE (reference sequence). The J segment lost 7 bases and the V segment lost 5 bases, leaving 11 bases of the junction unmatched. This CDR3 is 14 amino acids long. The CDR3 DNA reads as TGTGCCAGCAGACAAACAGGGGTGTGGGGTGGCTACACCTTC. This gives the protein CASRQTGVWGGYTF.

The rearrangement joins TRBV13 to TRBJ2-5; a weak D match, TRBD1 (5 bases). Germline V lookup: CDR1 PRHDT, CDR2 FYEKMQ (reference sequence). There are 15 residues in the CDR3. The V and J ends lost 0 bases and 3 bases respectively, with 11 bases between them. The CDR3 reads CASSLGLGAEETQYF. The CDR3 DNA sequence: TGTGCCAGCAGCTTAGGTCTAGGGGCAGAAGAGACCCAGTACTTC.

J is TRBJ2-5 and V is TRBV9; TRBD2 matches at 7 bases. The better agreement between TRBJ2-7 and the DNA end casts doubt on the J call. The CDR3 is made up of 14 amino acids. CDR1 is SGDLS and CDR2 is YYNGEE in the germline V gene. CDR3 bases: TGTGCCAGCAGCAGTCTAGCGGCAGCCTACGAGCAGTACTTC. This codes for CASSSLAAAYEQYF.

The CDR3 region has the DNA TGTGCCATCAGTGAGTCGATGGTAGTCGTCGATACGCAGTATTTT. Its translation is CAISESMVVVDTQYF. V and J are TRBV10-3 and TRBJ2-3; no definite D call. CDR1 and CDR2 from the germline V gene are ENHRY and SYGVKD. This CDR3 has 15 amino acids. Trimming cost V 0 bases and J 6 bases, with 13 bases left between them.

In this sample, this clone turned up once. CDR3 sequence: CASSPEVAGNEQYF. The CDR3 DNA reads TGTGCCAGCAGCCCAGAGGTAGCGGGAAACGAGCAGTACTTC. The chain links TRBV6-6 to TRBJ2-7; 8 bases are a match to TRBD2. CDR3 length: 14 residues. CDR1 and CDR2 (germline): MNHNY, SVGAGI (reference sequence). V was clipped by 6 bases and J by 5 bases; unmatched bases: 9.

This chain joins TRBV7-9 and TRBJ1-1; D not certain. The CDR3 totals 13 residues. Trimming took 3 bases from V and 0 from J, leaving 5 bases between them. Germline V lookup: CDR1 SEHNR, CDR2 FQNEAQ (reference sequence). The CDR3 region is CASSFTLNTEAFF. Written as DNA, the CDR3 is TGTGCCAGCAGCTTCACATTGAACACTGAAGCTTTCTTT.

The rearrangement joins TRBV4-3 to TRBJ2-5; 8 nucleotides align to TRBD2. Germline V gene data show CDR1 as LGHNA and CDR2 as YSLEER. Trimming removed 0 bases from V and 6 bases from J; junction bases left unmatched: 9. The CDR3 contains 16 residues. Written as DNA, the CDR3 is TGCGCCAGCAGCCAAGATTTGGCGGGAGGAAGGCAGACCCAGTACTTC. The encoded protein is CASSQDLAGGRQTQYF.